The clone carrying this T cell receptor beta chain occurred once. Antigen specificity is unknown. Here immunoSEQ multiplex PCR was the method, and the copy in TCRdb shows in-frame clones only, minus some. The data show about 69,000 clones, 70% to 90% seen once. This sample is part of a study of a mutant IDH1 vaccine in newly diagnosed glioma. Study-level information: Vaccination began 4-6 weeks post radiotherapy alone, or with temozolomide cycles. Visit V12 was at week 35; visit V13 was at week 47.

Study outcomes and limitations: Pseudoprogression seemed unrelated to changes in top peripheral T cell clonotypes.

Trimming stripped 0 bases from V and 4 bases from J, with 7 bases between. The V gene's germline CDR1 is LGHNA and CDR2 YSLEER. CDR3 length: 13 amino acids. Time point: week 35, safety follow-up. Doses comprised 300 ug of mutant IDH1 20-mer peptide each, plus topical imiquimod. The V and J genes are TRBV4-3 and TRBJ2-7; D remains unclear. The sequencing here drew on PBMCs, taken from a glioma patient whose treatment included an IDH1 peptide vaccine. The receptor's source is a man younger than 45 with glioma. CDR3 coding DNA: TGCGCCAGCAGCCAAGATGACTCTTACGAGCAGTACTTC. It yields the protein CASSQDDSYEQYF.